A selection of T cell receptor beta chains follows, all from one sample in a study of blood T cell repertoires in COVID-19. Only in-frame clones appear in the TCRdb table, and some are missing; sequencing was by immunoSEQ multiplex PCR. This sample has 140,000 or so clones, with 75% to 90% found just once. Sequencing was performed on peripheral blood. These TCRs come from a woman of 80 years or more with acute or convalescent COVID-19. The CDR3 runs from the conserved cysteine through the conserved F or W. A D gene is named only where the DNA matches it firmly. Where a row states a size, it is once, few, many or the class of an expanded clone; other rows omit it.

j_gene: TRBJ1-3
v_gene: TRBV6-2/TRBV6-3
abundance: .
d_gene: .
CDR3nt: TGTGCCAGCGGCCGCGAGGGAACCCCTGGAAACACCATATATTTT
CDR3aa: CASGREGTPGNTIYF

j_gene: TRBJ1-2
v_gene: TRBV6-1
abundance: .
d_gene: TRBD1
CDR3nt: TGTGCCAGCAGTGAAGCGGCAGGGGGTTTTCCGAGGGGGTGGAAGGTCGGCTACACCTTC
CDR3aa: CASSEAAGGFPRGWKVGYTF

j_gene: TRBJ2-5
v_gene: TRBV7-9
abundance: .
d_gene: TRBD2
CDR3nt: TGTGCCAGCAGCTTATTACTAGCGGGGGTCCAAGAGACCCAGTACTTC
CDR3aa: CASSLLLAGVQETQYF

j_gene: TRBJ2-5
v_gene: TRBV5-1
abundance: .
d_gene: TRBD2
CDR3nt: TGCGCCAGCAGCTTTGCGGCTAGCGGGCCTCAAGAGACCCAGTACTTC
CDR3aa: CASSFAASGPQETQYF

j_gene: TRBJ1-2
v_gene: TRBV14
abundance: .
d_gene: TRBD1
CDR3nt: TGTGCCAGCAGCCAACCACAGGGGGTTAACTATGGCTACACCTTC
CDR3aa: CASSQPQGVNYGYTF

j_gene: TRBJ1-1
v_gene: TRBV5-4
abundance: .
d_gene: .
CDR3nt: TGTGCCAGCAGCTTGATGCAGGGTAGCGGGCGAGCTTTCTTT
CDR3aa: CASSLMQGSGRAFF

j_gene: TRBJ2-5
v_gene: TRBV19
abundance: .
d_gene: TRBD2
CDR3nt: TGTGCCAGTAGACCCAATAGGGCTAGCGGGTATGAAGAGACCCAGTACTTC
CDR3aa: CASRPNRASGYEETQYF

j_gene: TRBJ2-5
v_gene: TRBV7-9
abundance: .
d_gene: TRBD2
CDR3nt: TGTGCCAGCAGCCCGCCGGGAGGCCAAGAGACCCAGTACTTC
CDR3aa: CASSPPGGQETQYF

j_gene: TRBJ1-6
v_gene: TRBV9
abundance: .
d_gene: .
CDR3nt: TGTGCCAGCAGTAATTCGGGTAGCAGCGTCTATAATTCACCCCTCCACTTT
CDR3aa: CASSNSGSSVYNSPLHF

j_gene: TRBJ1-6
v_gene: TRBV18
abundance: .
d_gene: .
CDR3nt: TGTGCCAGCTCGGCAGGGCTGGGTAATTCACCCCTCCACTTT
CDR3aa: CASSAGLGNSPLHF

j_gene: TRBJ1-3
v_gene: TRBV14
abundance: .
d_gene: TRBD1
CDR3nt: TGTGCCAGCAGTCCATTACCGGGACAGGGCTTGTCCGAGTCTGGAAACACCATATATTTT
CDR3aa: CASSPLPGQGLSESGNTIYF

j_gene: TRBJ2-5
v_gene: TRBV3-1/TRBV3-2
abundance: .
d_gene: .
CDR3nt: TGTGCCAGCAGCCAAGAACTTCAAGAGACCCAGTACTTC
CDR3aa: CASSQELQETQYF

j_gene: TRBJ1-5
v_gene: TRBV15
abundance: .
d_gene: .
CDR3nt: TGTGCCACCAGCAGAGATGGGGGGGTACGGTCGGGCAATCAGCCCCAGCATTTT
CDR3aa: CATSRDGGVRSGNQPQHF

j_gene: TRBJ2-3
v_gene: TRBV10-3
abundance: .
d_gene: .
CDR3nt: TGTGCCATCAGTGTGGGCCTAGGAGGAACAGATACGCAGTATTTT
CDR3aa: CAISVGLGGTDTQYF

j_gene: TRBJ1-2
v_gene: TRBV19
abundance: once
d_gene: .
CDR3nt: TGTGCCAGTAGTATGTGGACAGTTAACTATGGCTACACCTTC
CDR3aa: CASSMWTVNYGYTF

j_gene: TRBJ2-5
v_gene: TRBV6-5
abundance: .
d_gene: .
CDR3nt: TGTGCCAGCAGTTCCCGGGCCTTACCAAAGGGGGAGACCCAGTACTTC
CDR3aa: CASSSRALPKGETQYF

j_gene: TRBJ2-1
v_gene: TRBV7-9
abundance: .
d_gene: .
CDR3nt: TGTGCCAGCAGCTTCAAGGGAGCGGAGGGTACCGAGCAGTTCTTC
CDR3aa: CASSFKGAEGTEQFF

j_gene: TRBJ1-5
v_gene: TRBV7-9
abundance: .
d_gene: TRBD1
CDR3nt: TGTGCCAGCAGCTCATACTCTGGGACAGTTAGCAATCAGCCCCAGCATTTT
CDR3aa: CASSSYSGTVSNQPQHF

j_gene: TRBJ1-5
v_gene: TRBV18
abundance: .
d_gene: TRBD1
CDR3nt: TGTGCCAGCTCACCGGGACAGGGCGATCAGCCCCAGCATTTT
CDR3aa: CASSPGQGDQPQHF

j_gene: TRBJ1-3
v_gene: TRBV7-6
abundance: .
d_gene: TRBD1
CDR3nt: TGTGCCAGCAGCGCACTACAGGGGGCTGGAAACACCATATATTTT
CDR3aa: CASSALQGAGNTIYF

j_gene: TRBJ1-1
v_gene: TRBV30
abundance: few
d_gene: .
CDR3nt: TGTGCCTGGAGTGAACGGTTTGAAGCTTTCTTT
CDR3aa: CAWSERFEAFF

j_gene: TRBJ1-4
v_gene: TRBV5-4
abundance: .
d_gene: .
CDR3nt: TGTGCCAGCAGCTGGGGGGGTGGAGATGAAAAACTGTTTTTT
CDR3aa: CASSWGGGDEKLFF

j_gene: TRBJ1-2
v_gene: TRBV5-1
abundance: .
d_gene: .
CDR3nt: TGCGCCAGCAGCGCGCAGGAAGCTAACTATGGCTACACCTTC
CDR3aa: CASSAQEANYGYTF

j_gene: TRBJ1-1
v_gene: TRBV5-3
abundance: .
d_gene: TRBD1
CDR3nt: TGTGCCAGAAGCTTGTTCAGGGGGCGACCTGAAGCTTTCTTT
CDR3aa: CARSLFRGRPEAFF

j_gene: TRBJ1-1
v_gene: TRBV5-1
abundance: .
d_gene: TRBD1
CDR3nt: TGCGCCAGCAGCTCGGGACAGGGTATGATGAACACTGAAGCTTTCTTT
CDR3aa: CASSSGQGMMNTEAFF

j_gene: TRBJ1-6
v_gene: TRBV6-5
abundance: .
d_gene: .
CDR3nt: TGTGCCAGCAGCCGCGGCCAGACAGGCCTTTCACCCCTCCACTTT
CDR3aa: CASSRGQTGLSPLHF

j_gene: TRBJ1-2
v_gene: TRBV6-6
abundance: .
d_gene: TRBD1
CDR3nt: TGTGCCAGCACGCGACAGGGGGTCGGCTATGGCTACACCTTC
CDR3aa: CASTRQGVGYGYTF

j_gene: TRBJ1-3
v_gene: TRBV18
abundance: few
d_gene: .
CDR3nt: TGTGCCAGCTCACCACCAGGAGTTGGAAACACCATATATTTT
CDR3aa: CASSPPGVGNTIYF

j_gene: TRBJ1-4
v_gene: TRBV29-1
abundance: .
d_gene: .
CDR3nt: TGCAGCGTTGTGGCAGGGGATGAAAAACTGTTTTTT
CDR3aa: CSVVAGDEKLFF

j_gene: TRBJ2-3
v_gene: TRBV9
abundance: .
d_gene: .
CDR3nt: TGTGCCAGCAGCGTAGCCGGCGGGAGCACAGATACGCAGTATTTT
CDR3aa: CASSVAGGSTDTQYF

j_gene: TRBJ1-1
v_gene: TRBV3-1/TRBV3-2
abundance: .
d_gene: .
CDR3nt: TGTGCCAGCAGCCAAGAGGGGCAAAAAGATGGGGCTTTCTTT
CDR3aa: CASSQEGQKDGAFF

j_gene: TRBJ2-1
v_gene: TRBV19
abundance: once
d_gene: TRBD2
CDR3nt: TGTGCCAGTAGTACCTCTGCGGGGGGTAGCTACAATGAGCAGTTCTTC
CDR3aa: CASSTSAGGSYNEQFF

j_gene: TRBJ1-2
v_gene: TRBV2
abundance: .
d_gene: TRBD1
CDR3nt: TGTGCCAGCAGTAAAGGACAGGGTGAGAACTATGGCTACACCTTC
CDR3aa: CASSKGQGENYGYTF

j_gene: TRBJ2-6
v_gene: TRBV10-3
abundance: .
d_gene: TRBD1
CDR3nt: TGTGCCATCAGCCGACAGGGGCTACCGAGCTCTGGGGCCAACGTCCTGACTTTC
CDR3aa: CAISRQGLPSSGANVLTF

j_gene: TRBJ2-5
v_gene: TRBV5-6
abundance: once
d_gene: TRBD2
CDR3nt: TGTGCCAGCAGCGATGGACGGCGGGGGAAGACGGAGACCCAGTACTTC
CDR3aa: CASSDGRRGKTETQYF

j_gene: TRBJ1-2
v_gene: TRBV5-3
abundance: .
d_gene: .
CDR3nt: TGTGCCAGAAGCTTGGCCCCCACCCGGCGGGGCTACACCTTC
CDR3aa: CARSLAPTRRGYTF

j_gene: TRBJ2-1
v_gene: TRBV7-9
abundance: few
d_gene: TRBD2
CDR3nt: TGTGCCAGCAGCGACCCCGGGACTCGGGGGGTGGGGGGTGAGCAGTTCTTC
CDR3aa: CASSDPGTRGVGGEQFF

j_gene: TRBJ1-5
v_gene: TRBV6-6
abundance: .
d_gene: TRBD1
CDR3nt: TGTGCCAGCCGGGACAGGGACAATCAGCCCCAGCATTTT
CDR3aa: CASRDRDNQPQHF

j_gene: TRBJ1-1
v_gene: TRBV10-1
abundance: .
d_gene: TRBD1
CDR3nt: TGCGCCACCCAAAGTTCAGGGACAGGACCAGCTTTCTTT
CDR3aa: CATQSSGTGPAFF

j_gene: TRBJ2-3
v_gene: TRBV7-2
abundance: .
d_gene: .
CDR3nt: TGTGCCAGCAGCTTAGAAGCCCTGGATACGCAGTATTTT
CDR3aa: CASSLEALDTQYF

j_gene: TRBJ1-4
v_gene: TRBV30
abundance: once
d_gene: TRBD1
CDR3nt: TGTGCCTGGAGTGTTAGCAGGGGGGATGAAAAACTGTTTTTT
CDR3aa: CAWSVSRGDEKLFF

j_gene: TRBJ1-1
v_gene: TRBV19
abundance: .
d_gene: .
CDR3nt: TGTGCCAGTACGAAGCAGGGGAATATGGACACTGAAGCTTTCTTT
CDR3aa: CASTKQGNMDTEAFF

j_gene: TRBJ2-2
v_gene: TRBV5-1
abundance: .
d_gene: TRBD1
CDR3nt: TGCGCCAGCAGCCCGGGACAGGGGGCCGGGGAGCTGTTTTTT
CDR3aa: CASSPGQGAGELFF

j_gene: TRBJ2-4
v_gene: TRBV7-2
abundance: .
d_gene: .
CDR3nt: TGTGCCAGCAGCATCCTCCCTGTCTCAGCCAAAAACATTCAGTACTTC
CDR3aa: CASSILPVSAKNIQYF

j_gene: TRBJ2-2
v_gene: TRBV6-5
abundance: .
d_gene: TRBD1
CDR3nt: TGTGCCAGCAGTTTGGACAGGGCGGGCGGGGAGCTGTTTTTT
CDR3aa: CASSLDRAGGELFF

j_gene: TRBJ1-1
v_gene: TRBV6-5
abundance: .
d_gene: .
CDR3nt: TGTGCCAGCAGTTACCCCGGAGGGGCTGAAGCTTTCTTT
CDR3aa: CASSYPGGAEAFF

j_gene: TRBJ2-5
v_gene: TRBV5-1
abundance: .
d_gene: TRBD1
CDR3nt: TGCGCCAGCAGCCCAGGGACAGCGTACCAAGAGACCCAGTACTTC
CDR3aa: CASSPGTAYQETQYF

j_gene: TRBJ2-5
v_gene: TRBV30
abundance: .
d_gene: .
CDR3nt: TGTGCCTGGAGTGGGAGTTACCAAGAGACCCAGTACTTC
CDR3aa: CAWSGSYQETQYF